The rows below give T cell receptor beta chains drawn from one sample of a study of cytomegalovirus exposure and HLA in healthy donors. Profiling relied on immunoSEQ multiplex PCR, and the TCRdb table lists in-frame clones only, not all of them. The repertoire holds about 60,000 clones, with 70% to 85% as singletons. Sequenced input: PBMCs. All receptors derive from a man in his thirties or forties in good health and CMV-seronegative. CDR3s include the opening cysteine and the closing phenylalanine or tryptophan. D genes are given only for firm matches.

CDR3aa	len	v_gene	j_gene	d_gene
CASSLIGQGRFF	12	TRBV7-2	TRBJ1-1	NA
CASSLVKGPGQGKNTIYF	18	TRBV28	TRBJ1-3	TRBD1
CASSFPGTNYGYTF	14	TRBV5-6	TRBJ1-2	NA
CASTRDNRFTDTQYF	15	TRBV5-6	TRBJ2-3	NA
CASSTTEGETQYF	13	TRBV6-1	TRBJ2-5	NA
CASSPDRRSYNEQFF	15	TRBV2	TRBJ2-1	NA
CASSQEGGLHYEQYF	15	TRBV4-1	TRBJ2-7	NA
CASSSRTGRETQYF	14	TRBV28	TRBJ2-5	TRBD1
CASSSNTDTQYF	12	TRBV28	TRBJ2-3	NA
CASTLVPDRQETQYF	15	TRBV7-2	TRBJ2-5	NA
CASSPGGRTISYEQYF	16	TRBV7-2	NA	NA
CAYHSPYEQYF	11	TRBV6-5	TRBJ2-7	NA
CATPGQAAYEQYF	13	TRBV19	TRBJ2-7	TRBD1
CARAGLGGNQPQHF	14	TRBV6-5	TRBJ1-5	NA
CASRGGRGFFTTNEKLFF	18	TRBV28	TRBJ1-4	TRBD1
CASSRTGLNQPQHF	14	TRBV19	TRBJ1-5	TRBD1
CASSVTGGAAEAFF	14	TRBV2	TRBJ1-1	NA
CAWNLGAYEQYF	12	TRBV30	TRBJ2-7	NA
CASSRSGGTEAFF	13	TRBV18	TRBJ1-1	TRBD1
CANSVRGGGTEAFF	14	TRBV10-2	TRBJ1-1	NA
CATSGPLGQEAFF	13	TRBV15	TRBJ1-1	TRBD1
CASSFGTGGTEAFF	14	TRBV27	TRBJ1-1	NA